Each of the 31 T cell receptor beta chains below was sequenced from the same sample in a study of blood T cells in healthy people across ages (dated by TCRdb to the mid-2010s). The library was prepared using 5' RACE. For sequencing, an Illumina HiSeq 2500 was employed. A second roughly 7 to 11 cycle PCR used a sample-barcoded 5' primer and a J-beta primer mix. TCRdb's own reprocessing of the public reads used fastp at Q25 and MiXCR and kept productive beta chains. Each entry merges the rows of one CDR3 protein and shows their most common DNA and genes. For this sample there are 500,000 to 550,000 distinct CDR3 sequences; more than 20% appear just once. Approximately 10% of the sample comes from the top ten. Another study also made use of these data, one on T cells of mothers and their children.

Sample: blood. The origin of the receptors is a boy aged 5-17 years in good health.

The rearrangement joins TRBV6-5 to TRBJ1-4, with D maybe TRBD1 (6 bases). V was clipped by 6 bases and J by 10 bases, with 15 bases between them. This CDR3 spans 13 amino acids. From germline, CDR1 is MNHEY and CDR2 SVGAGI. The CDR3 region is CASRLGGSGKLFF. The CDR3 DNA sequence: TGTGCCAGCAGGTTAGGGGGTTCCGGAAAACTGTTTTTT.

This clonotype has a handful of counts. The chain is built from TRBV29-1 and TRBJ1-1; no reliable D call. The CDR3 spans 13 residues. The V gene lost 4 bases and the J gene lost 4 bases, with 13 bases spanning the gap. The germline V gene encodes CDR1 SQVTM and CDR2 ANQGSEA. Here the CDR3 DNA reads TGCAGCGTTGCGGGCAGGCATGGCACTGAAGCTTTCTTT. Translated: CSVAGRHGTEAFF.

This clonotype was detected a few times. This sequence joins TRBV29-1 and TRBJ2-3; D is unresolved. From germline, CDR1 is SQVTM and CDR2 ANQGSEA. Trimming pared 6 bases from V and 0 bases from J, leaving 13 bases between. This CDR3 is built from 14 residues. CDR3 nucleotide sequence: TGCAGCGTGGTGAGAGGAGCTAGCACAGATACGCAGTATTTT. It translates to CSVVRGASTDTQYF.

This clonotype occurred many times. This chain links TRBV7-2 with TRBJ2-5; D is unresolved. Germline V CDR1 and CDR2: SGHTA, FQGNSA. The CDR3 sequence is 15 residues long. V was pared by 1 base and J by 3 bases, with 12 bases between. As DNA, the CDR3 is TGTGCCAGCAGCTTAGTAAGCGCGGCTAAAGAGACCCAGTACTTC. This encodes CASSLVSAAKETQYF.

This clonotype appeared a few times. The chain has TRBV4-3 and TRBJ2-7; either TRBD1 or TRBD2 may fit D (5 bases each). The V end lost 0 bases, the J end lost 0 bases, and 12 bases lay between the germline ends. The CDR3 extends over 16 amino acids. Germline lookup yields CDR1 LGHNA and CDR2 YSLEER. The CDR3 nucleotides are TGCGCCAGCAGCCAAGATCTAGCAGGGCCCTCCTACGAGCAGTACTTC. Its translation: CASSQDLAGPSYEQYF.

The chain joins TRBV11-2 to TRBJ2-1; 10 nucleotides line up with TRBD2. V shed 4 bases and J 4 bases; nucleotides not matched to a gene: 22. Germline lookup yields CDR1 SGHAT and CDR2 FQNNGV. CDR3 size: 21 residues. The CDR3 bases are TGTGCCAGCAGCTACCCGGGGAACAGCGGGGGGGAGTGGATTGGGTACAATGAGCAGTTCTTC. Its protein product is CASSYPGNSGGEWIGYNEQFF.

In its sample, this clonotype was seen a few times. V is TRBV7-8 and J is TRBJ2-5; D call uncertain. V lost 5 bases to trimming and J lost 7 bases, with 8 bases between them. CDR1 SGHVS and CDR2 FQNEAQ come from the germline V gene. The CDR3 contains 11 residues. The CDR3 here is CASSPPGTQYF. In DNA form, the CDR3 reads TGTGCCAGCAGCCCTCCGGGGACCCAGTACTTC.

This clonotype was seen only a few times. The chain employs TRBV4-1 and TRBJ2-5; TRBD2 aligns across 12 bases. From germline, CDR1 is MGHRA and CDR2 YSYEKL. With 4 bases clipped from V and 2 bases from J, the junction kept 8 bases outside the gene matches. The CDR3 contains 17 residues. CDR3 in DNA: TGCGCCAGCAGCCTCCGCCCGGGACTAGCGGGTCAAGAGACCCAGTACTTC. This codes for CASSLRPGLAGQETQYF.

This chain connects TRBV13 to TRBJ2-1, with 12 bases fitting TRBD2. With 5 bases clipped from V and 2 bases from J, the junction kept 7 bases outside the gene matches. This CDR3 has 17 amino acids. In germline, CDR1 is PRHDT, CDR2 FYEKMQ (reference sequence). The CDR3 bases are TGTGCCAGCAGCGGATGGGGGACTAGCGGGCCCTACAATGAGCAGTTCTTC. Protein: CASSGWGTSGPYNEQFF.

This clonotype turned up a few times. The chain employs TRBV7-2 and TRBJ1-4; TRBD1 is a possible D gene (6 bases). This CDR3 is built from 15 residues. V was cut by 5 bases and J by 8 bases, with 18 bases left in between. The germline CDR1 and CDR2 sequences are SGHTA and FQGNSA. The CDR3 loop reads CASSNTGSGREKLFF. The CDR3 DNA reads TGTGCCAGCAGCAATACAGGGTCGGGCCGAGAAAAACTGTTTTTT.

This clonotype was recorded a few times. The V gene is TRBV28, the J gene TRBJ2-7; 8 bases fit TRBD1. The CDR3 is 15 amino acids. CDR1 MDHEN and CDR2 SYDVKM come from the germline V gene. V trimming: 6 bases; J trimming: 2 bases; junction bases outside the gene matches: 9. The CDR3 DNA reads TGTGCCAGCAGAGCCGGACAGGGAACACCCTACGAGCAGTACTTC. Amino acid sequence: CASRAGQGTPYEQYF.

The gene calls are TRBV9 and TRBJ1-2; tentative D call: TRBD1 (5 bases). V was pared by 3 bases and J by 4 bases, with 13 bases between. The germline CDR1 and CDR2 sequences are SGDLS and YYNGEE. This CDR3 is 14 amino acids long. CDR3 amino acids: CASSALGGPYGYTF. CDR3 nucleotide sequence: TGTGCCAGCAGCGCCCTTGGGGGTCCCTATGGCTACACCTTC.

In this sample, this clonotype turned up a few times. This chain uses TRBV7-3 with TRBJ1-6; D call uncertain. Germline V gene data show CDR1 as SGHTA and CDR2 as FQGTGA. The CDR3 runs 16 residues. Between the trimmed V and J ends, which lost 8 bases and 0 bases, there was a span of 14 bases. CDR3 residues: CASGLVPSSYNSPLHF. Here the CDR3 DNA reads TGTGCCAGCGGCCTCGTCCCGAGCTCCTATAATTCACCCCTCCACTTT.

The V call is TRBV2, the J call TRBJ2-2; unclear D gene. Germline CDR1 SNHLY, CDR2 FYNNEI. The CDR3 runs to 15 residues. V lost 6 bases, J lost 1 base, and 12 bases lay in between. As DNA, the CDR3 is TGTGCCAGCAGACCGCTCGCAGGGAACACCGGGGAGCTGTTTTTT. Its translation is CASRPLAGNTGELFF.

Ten or more counts support this clonotype. The V call is TRBV5-1, the J call TRBJ2-5; D ambiguous. This CDR3 has 13 residues. The V gene's germline CDR1 is SGHRS and CDR2 YFSETQ. V was clipped by 4 bases and J by 6 bases, with 13 bases between them. Written as DNA, the CDR3 is TGCGCCAGCAGCCCTCTAGTCTCAAAGACCCAGTACTTC. Its translation is CASSPLVSKTQYF.

CDR3 DNA: TGTGCCAGCATGGGGGTTGGGGCCAACGTCCTGACTTTC. Amino acids: CASMGVGANVLTF. This chain uses TRBV7-9 with TRBJ2-6; D is possibly TRBD1 or TRBD2 (5 bases each). Per the germline V gene, CDR1 is SEHNR and CDR2 is FQNEAQ (reference sequence). V was cut by 7 bases and J by 3 bases, with 7 bases left in between. The CDR3 runs to 13 residues.

This clonotype was seen a handful of times. The rearrangement links TRBV20-1 to TRBJ2-1; a possible D gene is TRBD2 (5 bases). V was trimmed by 3 bases and J by 6 bases, leaving 9 bases between them. CDR3 size: 12 residues. Germline CDR1 reads DFQATT; CDR2 reads SNEGSKA (reference sequence). DNA for the CDR3: TGCAGTGCTAGCCGGACTGCCAATGAGCAGTTCTTC. Protein: CSASRTANEQFF.

This clonotype was counted many times. The genes are TRBV4-3 and TRBJ2-6, with no clear D. The length of the CDR3 is 13 residues. CDR1 LGHNA and CDR2 YSLEER come from the germline V gene. V was shortened by 3 bases and J by 4 bases, with 4 bases between the two germline ends. The CDR3 region is CASSHLGANVLTF. The CDR3 DNA reads as TGCGCCAGCAGCCACTTGGGGGCCAACGTCCTGACTTTC.

This chain uses TRBV20-1 with TRBJ2-2; the D gene is possibly TRBD2 (5 bases). The CDR3 is 13 residues long. V gave up 3 bases and J gave up 10 bases, with 15 bases separating them. Germline V gives CDR1 DFQATT, CDR2 SNEGSKA (reference sequence). DNA for the CDR3: TGCAGTGCTAGGGTGCGGGCACCCGTGGAGCTGTTTTTT. This encodes CSARVRAPVELFF.

On this clonotype itself: The junction and the germline gene differ at one end; a read error may be behind it. The CDR3 reads CASSSSFGESTGELFF. As DNA, the CDR3 is TGTGCCAGCAGTTCATCATTTGGCGAATCCACCGGGGAGTTGTTTTTT. The chain has TRBV6-2 or TRBV6-3 and TRBJ2-2, with TRBD2 as a possible D gene (5 bases). CDR3 length equals 16 residues. The germline V gene encodes CDR1 MNHEY and CDR2 SVGEGT.

This chain connects TRBV28 to TRBJ1-4; D unclear. The CDR3 is 16 residues long. Trimming pared 4 bases from V and 6 bases from J, leaving 18 bases between. Germline loops: CDR1 MDHEN, CDR2 SYDVKM. This CDR3 reads CASSSWSLIKDEKLFF. DNA of the CDR3: TGTGCCAGCAGTTCATGGTCACTTATAAAGGATGAAAAACTGTTTTTT. Complete variable domain (other parts from reference TRBV28 and TRBJ1-4): DVKVTQSSRYLVKRTGEKVFLECVQDMDHENMFWYRQDPGLGLRLIYFSYDVKMKEKGDIPEGYSVSREKKERFSLILESASTNQTSMYLCASSSWSLIKDEKLFFGSGTQLSVL.

This clonotype appeared a few times. The CDR3 loop is CATSDSGTSNTYEQYF. In nucleotides, the CDR3 is TGTGCCACCAGTGATTCCGGGACTAGTAACACCTACGAGCAGTACTTC. The chain employs TRBV24-1 and TRBJ2-7; 8 nucleotides match TRBD2. Trimming took 2 bases from V and 2 from J; bases not matched to a gene: 7. Germline CDR1 KGHDR, CDR2 SFDVKD. The CDR3 is 16 amino acids.

This chain uses TRBV7-2 with TRBJ2-4; D unresolved. V lost 5 bases, J lost 2 bases, and 10 bases lay in between. Germline V gives CDR1 SGHTA, CDR2 FQGNSA. The CDR3 is 14 amino acids. The CDR3 DNA is TGTGCCAGCAGCCCTTGGATGTCCAAAAACATTCAGTACTTC. Translation gives CASSPWMSKNIQYF. Based on the CDR3 plus reference TRBV7-2 and TRBJ2-4, the full variable domain is GAGVSQSPSNKVTEKGKDVELRCDPISGHTALYWYRQSLGQGLEFLIYFQGNSAPDKSGLPSDRFSAERTGGSVSTLTIQRTQQEDSAVYLCASSPWMSKNIQYFGAGTRLSVL.

This clonotype was detected a few times. The chain links TRBV27 to TRBJ2-2, with TRBD1 matching 10 bases. Germline V lookup: CDR1 MNHEY, CDR2 SMNVEV (reference sequence). The CDR3 length is 16 residues. J gave up 4 bases and V 8 bases, and 10 bases lay outside the gene matches. For the CDR3, the DNA is TGTGCCAGCCGAGATCCCGGACAGGGGGGCACCGGGGAGCTGTTTTTT. The encoded protein is CASRDPGQGGTGELFF.

The V gene is TRBV4-3, the J gene TRBJ1-2, with 7 bases fitting TRBD1. The V and J ends lost 0 bases and 6 bases, in that order; junction bases with no gene match: 4. This CDR3 region has 14 residues. The germline gives CDR1 LGHNA, CDR2 YSLEER. The chain's CDR3 is CASSQDRGQDGYTF. The CDR3 nucleotides read TGCGCCAGCAGCCAAGATAGGGGGCAGGATGGCTACACCTTC.

The rearrangement links TRBV28 to TRBJ2-5; 9 bases fit TRBD1. CDR3 length: 14 amino acids. J lost 4 bases, V lost 6 bases, and 6 bases had no gene match. Germline CDR1 is MDHEN and CDR2 is SYDVKM. The DNA for the CDR3 is TGTGCCAGCAGCACCGGGACAGGGCCAGAGACCCAGTACTTC. Its protein product is CASSTGTGPETQYF. Together with reference TRBV28 and TRBJ2-5, the CDR3 gives the full variable domain: DVKVTQSSRYLVKRTGEKVFLECVQDMDHENMFWYRQDPGLGLRLIYFSYDVKMKEKGDIPEGYSVSREKKERFSLILESASTNQTSMYLCASSTGTGPETQYFGPGTRLLVL.

There are many counts of this clonotype. The rearrangement joins TRBV7-3 to TRBJ2-3; D unresolved. The germline CDR1 and CDR2 sequences are SGHTA and FQGTGA. V lost 5 bases and J lost 1, with 7 bases in between. This CDR3 is 13 amino acids long. CDR3 region: CASSPPGTDTQYF. The CDR3, as DNA: TGTGCCAGCAGCCCCCCTGGCACAGATACGCAGTATTTT.

The chain uses TRBV5-1 and TRBJ2-1, with D hard to call. The DNA end is more similar to TRBJ2-7, so the J call may be wrong. CDR1 SGHRS and CDR2 YFSETQ come from the germline V gene. The CDR3 contains 17 residues. The CDR3 DNA sequence: TGCGCCAGCAGCTTGGTGTATTCGCGACGCCCTCACTACGAGCAGTACTTC. It translates to CASSLVYSRRPHYEQYF.

This clonotype appeared a few times. The chain joins TRBV20-1 to TRBJ1-4, with TRBD1 as a possible D gene (5 bases). Trimming pared 2 bases from V and 5 bases from J, leaving 15 bases between. The CDR3 covers 15 residues. Germline V gene sequence: CDR1 DFQATT, CDR2 SNEGSKA (reference sequence). This CDR3 is CSARRGTASNEKLFF. CDR3 DNA: TGCAGTGCTAGAAGGGGAACAGCCTCCAATGAAAAACTGTTTTTT.

This rearrangement joins TRBV4-3 to TRBJ2-5, with TRBD1 matching 11 bases. This CDR3 is 15 amino acids long. V gave up 0 bases and J gave up 5 bases; unmatched junction bases: 2. The V gene's germline CDR1 is LGHNA and CDR2 YSLEER. The CDR3 DNA reads TGCGCCAGCAGCCAAGATGGGACAGGGGGGGAGACCCAGTACTTC. Its translation is CASSQDGTGGETQYF.

This clonotype has ten or more counts. The genes are TRBV7-2 and TRBJ2-7; unclear D gene. Trimming pared 1 base from V and 3 bases from J, leaving 1 base between. Looked up from germline, CDR1 is SGHTA and CDR2 is FQGNSA. This CDR3 contains 11 residues. CDR3 protein: CASSLVYEQYF. In DNA, the CDR3 is TGTGCCAGCAGCTTAGTCTACGAGCAGTACTTC. Based on the CDR3 plus reference TRBV7-2 and TRBJ2-7, the full variable domain is GAGVSQSPSNKVTEKGKDVELRCDPISGHTALYWYRQSLGQGLEFLIYFQGNSAPDKSGLPSDRFSAERTGGSVSTLTIQRTQQEDSAVYLCASSLVYEQYFGPGTRLTVT.